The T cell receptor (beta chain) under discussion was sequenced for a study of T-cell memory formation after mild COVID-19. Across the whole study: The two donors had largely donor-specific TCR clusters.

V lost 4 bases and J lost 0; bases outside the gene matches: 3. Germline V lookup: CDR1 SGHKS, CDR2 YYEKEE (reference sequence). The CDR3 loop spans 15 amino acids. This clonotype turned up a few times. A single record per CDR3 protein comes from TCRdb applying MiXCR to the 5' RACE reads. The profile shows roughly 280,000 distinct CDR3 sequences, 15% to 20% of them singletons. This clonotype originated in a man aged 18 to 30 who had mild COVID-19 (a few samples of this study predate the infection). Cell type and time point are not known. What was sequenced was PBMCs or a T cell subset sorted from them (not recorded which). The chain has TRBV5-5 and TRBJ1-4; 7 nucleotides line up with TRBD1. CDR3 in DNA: TGTGCCAGCAGCCGGACAGGTGCAACTAATGAAAAACTGTTTTTT. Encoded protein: CASSRTGATNEKLFF.